One sample yielded the 6 T cell receptor beta chains listed below, sequenced in a study of CD8+CD57+ T cells in acquired aplastic anemia. TCR beta VDJ and CDR3 profiling used genomic DNA as template. TCRdb re-called the reads through MiXCR, storing one row per CDR3 protein. Seen here are approximately 300,000 distinct CDR3 sequences, approximately 60% observed once, and the top ten hold around 1.3%. Sequencing involved patients with CD8+CD57+ cell expansion previously shown by flow cytometry. Sequencing used sorted CD4+, CD8+, or CD8+CD57+ T cells (not recorded which) from PBMCs. Receptor source: a human donor with aplastic anemia.

The rearrangement links TRBV9 to TRBJ1-3; a weak D match, TRBD1 (5 bases). V lost 3 bases and J lost 0, with 13 bases in between. The CDR3 loop spans 16 amino acids. Germline values: CDR1 SGDLS, CDR2 YYNGEE. The CDR3 DNA reads TGTGCCAGCAGCGGCTCGCGGAGGGGCTCTGGAAACACCATATATTTT. Translated: CASSGSRRGSGNTIYF.

This clonotype appeared a single time. The rearrangement links TRBV10-3 to TRBJ2-2; D remains ambiguous. Germline V CDR1 and CDR2: ENHRY, SYGVKD. The CDR3 totals 14 residues. V shed 8 bases and J shed 0 bases, with 10 bases lying between them. The CDR3 loop reads CAIGKGPNTGELFF. The CDR3 DNA sequence: TGTGCCATCGGGAAGGGCCCGAACACCGGGGAGCTGTTTTTT.

This clonotype was detected many times. V is TRBV4-2 and J is TRBJ2-1; 8 positions agree with TRBD1. The CDR3 is 16 amino acids. Germline assignment: CDR1 LGHNA and CDR2 YNFKEQ. V was clipped by 0 bases and J by 7 bases; unmatched bases: 8. For the CDR3, the DNA is TGTGCCAGCAGCCAAGATTGGCAGGGGGCAAGGAATGAGCAGTTCTTC. The encoded protein is CASSQDWQGARNEQFF.

With respect to this clonotype: Compared with germline, one end of the junction differs, possibly owing to a read error. The chain combines TRBV29-1 with TRBJ2-7; TRBD1 aligns across 9 bases. Germline CDR1 and CDR2: SQVTM and ANQGSEA. The CDR3 loop spans 14 amino acids. CDR3 amino acids: CSVAIRTGAYGQYF. The CDR3 DNA follows: TGCAGCGTCGCGATTCGGACAGGGGCCTACGGGCAGTACTTC.

This chain links TRBV20-1 with TRBJ1-2, with a tentative D call TRBD1 (5 bases). From germline, CDR1 is DFQATT and CDR2 SNEGSKA (reference sequence). Trimming left V 3 bases short and J 4 bases short, with 12 bases between. This CDR3 comprises 13 residues. As DNA, the CDR3 is TGCAGTGCTAGTACAGGTCGCAGCTATGGCTACACCTTC. Encoded protein: CSASTGRSYGYTF.

A note on this clonotype: The missing conserved phenylalanine or tryptophan at the end of this CDR3 makes a read error likely. This chain uses TRBV20-1 with TRBJ1-1; the D is unclear. The germline CDR1 and CDR2 sequences are DFQATT and SNEGSKA (reference sequence). The CDR3 consists of 15 residues. The germline V and J ends were trimmed by 3 bases and 0 bases, with 14 bases remaining between them. CDR3 protein: CSARGGGQMNTEAFS. The CDR3, as DNA: TGCAGTGCTAGGGGAGGAGGCCAAATGAACACTGAAGCTTTCTCT.